This TCR beta chain was captured by sequencing in a study of T cells in Graves' hyperthyroidism and ophthalmopathy. Study-wide findings and caveats: In the blood, most expanded thyroid clonotypes above 0.001 appeared as well. For ophthalmopathy, model prediction preceded onset by a median about 6.2 months.

The CDR3 has 16 amino acids. V gave up 3 bases and J gave up 0 bases; unmatched junction bases: 7. Germline V gene sequence: CDR1 SGHDT, CDR2 YYEEEE. Uncontrolled infection, other autoimmune disease, pregnancy or lactation disqualified patients from enrolment. Diagnoses were made from clinical symptoms, serum measures (thyroxine and TRAb), thyroid ultrasound and orbital computed tomography. In regard to this clonotype: Its antigen remains unknown.

RNA transcripts were the template for amplifying TCR beta CDR3 regions. The study used the HTBI primer set for a first-round RT-PCR of the TCR CDR3. TCRdb reanalysed the multiplex PCR reads using MiXCR and keeps one entry per CDR3 protein. The top ten clones hold under 8.5% of a sample with about 640,000 distinct CDR3 sequences, about 45% of them seen once. Sequences were obtained from peripheral blood or thyroid tissue (not recorded which). The sequence was collected from an adult man with Graves' disease, either hyperthyroidism or ophthalmopathy (not recorded which). This chain joins TRBV5-6 and TRBJ1-2; 8 bases are shared with TRBD1. CDR3 sequence (DNA): TGTGCCAGCAGCTGGGACAGGTTCACAGCTAACTATGGCTACACCTTC. It translates to CASSWDRFTANYGYTF.